What follows are 28 T cell receptor beta chains derived from one specimen sequenced in a study of blood T cell repertoires in COVID-19. Method: immunoSEQ multiplex PCR; TCRdb's copy keeps in-frame clones and lacks some. The sample has 100,000 or so clones; roughly 87% are singletons. The sample comprised peripheral blood. The origin of the receptors is a man aged 25-40 years in a cohort sampled during active COVID-19.

The gene calls are TRBV2 and TRBJ2-5; 9 positions match TRBD2. J was trimmed by 0 bases and V by 4 bases; bases with no gene match: 3. Germline-derived CDR1 and CDR2 are SNHLY and FYNNEI. The CDR3 spans 15 residues. CDR3: CASSVGGGDQETQYF. As DNA, the CDR3 is TGTGCCAGCAGTGTAGGCGGGGGGGACCAAGAGACCCAGTACTTC.

This chain uses TRBV29-1 with TRBJ1-1, with 9 bases lining up with TRBD1. Trimming removed 7 bases from V and 3 bases from J; junction bases left unmatched: 6. There are 13 residues in the CDR3. Germline V lookup: CDR1 SQVTM, CDR2 ANQGSEA. The CDR3 sequence: CSATQGADTEAFF. The CDR3, as DNA: TGCAGCGCTACACAGGGGGCTGACACTGAAGCTTTCTTT.

The CDR3 protein is CSVVRGGHGTGELFF. The CDR3 region has the DNA TGCAGCGTTGTACGGGGGGGCCACGGGACCGGGGAGCTGTTTTTT. The genes are TRBV29-1 and TRBJ2-2; 8 bases map to TRBD2. Per the germline V gene, CDR1 is SQVTM and CDR2 is ANQGSEA. The junction had 9 bases not matched to a gene; V was cut back by 4 bases and J by 5 bases. CDR3 length: 15 residues.

V usage is TRBV5-4 and J usage is TRBJ1-6, with 7 bases aligning to TRBD1. The CDR3 contains 14 residues. Germline loops: CDR1 SGHNT, CDR2 YYREEE (reference sequence). V lost 5 bases to trimming and J lost 9 bases; unmatched junction nucleotides: 8. CDR3 amino acids: CASSPGTAFSPLHF. In DNA form, the CDR3 reads TGTGCCAGCAGTCCAGGGACAGCCTTTTCACCCCTCCACTTT.

This chain joins TRBV6-6 and TRBJ2-2; 8 bases are a match to TRBD2. The junction had 6 bases not matched to a gene; V was cut back by 6 bases and J by 0 bases. Per germline, CDR1 MNHNY and CDR2 SVGAGI (reference sequence). The CDR3 totals 16 residues. The CDR3 protein is CASSQTSVTNTGELFF. CDR3 DNA: TGTGCCAGCAGCCAGACTAGCGTGACGAACACCGGGGAGCTGTTTTTT.

This clone was seen more than once but under ten times. V gene TRBV7-6 combines with J gene TRBJ1-2; TRBD1 is a possible D gene (6 bases). The V gene's germline CDR1 is SGHVS and CDR2 FNYEAQ. The CDR3 length is 16 residues. Trimming removed 2 bases from V and 8 bases from J, with 21 bases in between. This chain's CDR3 is CASSLLGEDSLEGYTF. CDR3 DNA: TGTGCCAGCAGCTTACTCGGCGAGGACAGCCTCGAGGGCTACACCTTC.

The chain has TRBV3-1 (or the pseudogene TRBV3-2) and TRBJ2-7, with 7 bases aligning to TRBD2. Germline V CDR1 and CDR2: LGHDT, YNNKEL (reference sequence). V shed 2 bases, J shed 6 bases, and the junction held 7 bases outside the gene matches. The CDR3 is 14 residues long. CDR3 in amino acids: CASSQLTLAAEQYF. The CDR3, as DNA: TGTGCCAGCAGCCAACTTACGCTAGCGGCCGAGCAGTACTTC.

V gene TRBV6-5 combines with J gene TRBJ2-7; 7 positions agree with TRBD2. The CDR3 sequence is 14 residues long. CDR1 and CDR2 (germline): MNHEY, SVGAGI. Trimming removed 4 bases from V and 4 bases from J; junction bases left unmatched: 7. The chain's CDR3 is CASSSGGAVYEQYF. CDR3 DNA: TGTGCCAGCAGTTCGGGGGGTGCGGTGTACGAGCAGTACTTC.

V is TRBV6-4 and J is TRBJ1-3, with 8 bases aligning to TRBD1. Germline V lookup: CDR1 MRHNA, CDR2 SNTAGT. This CDR3 is 14 amino acids long. The trim removed 6 bases at V and 2 bases at J, leaving 3 bases unmatched. CDR3 in amino acids: CASRGQVTGNTIYF. The DNA of the CDR3 is TGTGCCAGCAGGGGACAGGTAACTGGAAACACCATATATTTT.

This clone was observed a handful of times. J is TRBJ1-1 and V is TRBV19; 7 bases align to TRBD1. Losses at the gene ends were 9 bases for V and 4 bases for J; bases not matched to a gene: 11. The CDR3 contains 14 residues. Germline-derived CDR1 and CDR2 are LNHDA and SQIVND (reference sequence). The chain's CDR3 is CASSDRDGATEAFF. The CDR3 coding sequence is TGTGCCAGCTCCGACAGGGATGGGGCCACTGAAGCTTTCTTT.

This chain connects TRBV2 to TRBJ2-5, with D tentatively TRBD2 (6 bases). The ends were cut back, 5 bases at V and 5 bases at J, with 15 bases in the middle. The CDR3 is 14 amino acids. Per the germline V gene, CDR1 is SNHLY and CDR2 is FYNNEI. CDR3 protein: CASSRDSGRETQYF. In DNA, the CDR3 is TGTGCCAGCAGTAGGGACTCCGGAAGGGAGACCCAGTACTTC.

The chain employs TRBV15 and TRBJ2-3, with D possibly matching TRBD1 (6 bases). The length of the CDR3 is 13 residues. V lost 0 bases, J lost 12 bases, and 13 bases lay in between. Germline values: CDR1 LNHNV, CDR2 YYDKDF (reference sequence). In DNA, the CDR3 is TGTGCCACCAGCAGAGACCTCAGGGGCCATCAGTATTTT. Translation: CATSRDLRGHQYF.

The chain recombines TRBV7-9 with TRBJ1-5, with TRBD1 matching 7 bases. V was pared by 2 bases and J by 7 bases, with 14 bases of the junction left unmatched. CDR3 length: 17 residues. The germline CDR1 and CDR2 sequences are SEHNR and FQNEAQ (reference sequence). The CDR3 bases are TGTGCCAGCAGCTTACTAGACAGGGCTCGGGAGGGACAGCCCCAGCATTTT. It codes for CASSLLDRAREGQPQHF.

The gene calls are TRBV10-3 and TRBJ2-7; TRBD2 is a possible D gene (6 bases). This CDR3 contains 12 residues. Trimming removed 11 bases from V and 7 bases from J, with 18 bases in between. Germline lookup yields CDR1 ENHRY and CDR2 SYGVKD. CDR3 loop: CAAGSRSGEQYF. CDR3 DNA sequence: TGTGCCGCGGGGTCGAGGTCGGGGGAGCAGTACTTC.

This sequence joins TRBV29-1 and TRBJ2-5, with 8 bases identical to TRBD1. Per the germline V gene, CDR1 is SQVTM and CDR2 is ANQGSEA. CDR3 length equals 13 residues. J lost 4 bases, V lost 7 bases, and 8 bases had no gene match. The CDR3 loop reads CSAQEQGGETQYF. Here the CDR3 DNA reads TGCAGCGCCCAGGAACAGGGGGGAGAGACCCAGTACTTC.

The chain uses TRBV2 and TRBJ2-3; D is perhaps TRBD2 (6 bases). This CDR3 has 15 residues. Germline lookup yields CDR1 SNHLY and CDR2 FYNNEI. V dropped 0 bases and J dropped 5 bases, with 12 bases sitting between them. The CDR3 protein is CASSEAGGMVDTQYF. DNA of the CDR3: TGTGCCAGCAGTGAAGCGGGGGGAATGGTAGATACGCAGTATTTT.

This rearrangement joins TRBV18 to TRBJ1-3, with TRBD1 matching over 8 bases. The CDR3 consists of 16 residues. The germline gives CDR1 KGHSH, CDR2 LQKENI. Trimming took 2 bases from V and 4 from J; bases not matched to a gene: 7. The CDR3 DNA reads TGTGCCAGCTCACCATACCAGGGGGCTTCAGGAAACACCATATATTTT. Its translation: CASSPYQGASGNTIYF.

The rearrangement uses TRBV6-2 or TRBV6-3 and TRBJ2-3; 8 bases map to TRBD2. The V segment lost 2 bases and the J segment 2 bases; nucleotides outside the gene matches: 15. The CDR3 runs to 19 residues. Germline lookup yields CDR1 MNHEY and CDR2 SVGEGT. CDR3 bases: TGTGCCAGCAGTTACCCTTTCCTATCGAGCGGGAGACACACAGATACGCAGTATTTT. It codes for CASSYPFLSSGRHTDTQYF.

This clone was detected a few times. This rearrangement joins TRBV24-1 to TRBJ1-5; TRBD1 might be the D (6 bases). This CDR3 has 14 amino acids. Trimming left V 4 bases short and J 2 bases short, with 8 bases between. Germline-derived CDR1 and CDR2 are KGHDR and SFDVKD. The CDR3 region is CATSDEGGNQPQHF. In DNA form, the CDR3 reads TGTGCCACCAGTGACGAGGGGGGCAATCAGCCCCAGCATTTT.

V and J are TRBV5-4 and TRBJ2-7; maybe TRBD2 (6 bases). The germline V gene encodes CDR1 SGHNT and CDR2 YYREEE (reference sequence). This CDR3 contains 15 residues. Trimming shortened V by 4 bases and J by 5 bases, and 19 bases separated the two germline ends. Written as DNA, the CDR3 is TGTGCCAGCAGCCCCCTAGCGACGTCGTGGCACGAGCAGTACTTC. It codes for CASSPLATSWHEQYF.

The chain is built from TRBV6-5 and TRBJ1-2; tentatively, D is TRBD1 (5 bases). V was shortened by 4 bases and J by 4 bases, with 10 bases between the two germline ends. The CDR3 loop spans 13 amino acids. The V gene's germline CDR1 is MNHEY and CDR2 SVGAGI. CDR3 residues: CASSSQGAYGYTF. In nucleotides, the CDR3 is TGTGCCAGCAGTTCCCAGGGCGCCTATGGCTACACCTTC.

The rearrangement joins TRBV3-1 (or the pseudogene TRBV3-2) to TRBJ2-7; a possible D gene is TRBD2 (6 bases). CDR1 is LGHDT, CDR2 YNNKEL, per germline (reference sequence). The CDR3 spans 15 residues. Trimming stripped 1 base from V and 3 bases from J, with 13 bases between. The CDR3 here is CASSQVPVGGYEQYF. The CDR3 DNA reads as TGTGCCAGCAGCCAAGTACCAGTGGGAGGCTACGAGCAGTACTTC.

The chain combines TRBV4-1 with TRBJ1-2, with 7 bases that match TRBD1. V shed 4 bases and J 9 bases; nucleotides not matched to a gene: 8. This CDR3 is built from 13 residues. CDR1 MGHRA and CDR2 YSYEKL come from the germline V gene. The DNA of the CDR3 is TGCGCCAGCAGCCTGACAGGGTTTACGAGCTACACCTTC. Its translation is CASSLTGFTSYTF.

The genes are TRBV7-9 and TRBJ1-5; weak D call: TRBD1 (6 bases). V was trimmed by 1 base and J by 7 bases, leaving 17 bases between them. Germline V gives CDR1 SEHNR, CDR2 FQNEAQ (reference sequence). The CDR3 runs 16 residues. The CDR3 protein is CASSLGNRERLQPQHF. CDR3 nucleotides: TGTGCCAGCAGCTTAGGTAACAGGGAGAGGTTACAGCCCCAGCATTTT.

The gene calls are TRBV11-2 and TRBJ1-2, with 7 bases lining up with TRBD1. CDR1 and CDR2 (germline): SGHAT, FQNNGV. V dropped 1 base and J dropped 6; count of bases not matched to a gene: 5. The CDR3 is 14 amino acids. The CDR3 bases are TGTGCCAGCAGCTTAGGAGACAGGGACGATGGCTACACCTTC. It yields the protein CASSLGDRDDGYTF.

V and J are TRBV25-1 and TRBJ1-2; 7 bases fit TRBD1. Unmatched junction bases numbered 9, after V lost 6 bases and J lost 8 bases. This CDR3 comprises 13 residues. Germline CDR1 is MGHDK and CDR2 is SYGVNS. CDR3 in amino acids: CASSFTGAGGYTF. DNA for the CDR3: TGTGCCAGCAGCTTCACAGGGGCGGGAGGCTACACCTTC.

A few counts support this clone. This chain links TRBV28 with TRBJ1-5; D unresolved. CDR1 is MDHEN and CDR2 is SYDVKM in the germline V gene. V lost 5 bases and J 1 base, leaving 9 bases between the germline ends. The CDR3 length is 14 residues. The CDR3 protein is CASSLTESNQPQHF. In DNA, the CDR3 is TGTGCCAGCAGTCTAACCGAGAGCAATCAGCCCCAGCATTTT.

This chain joins TRBV10-3 and TRBJ2-3; 12 bases agree with TRBD2. CDR3 length: 15 amino acids. Germline V gene sequence: CDR1 ENHRY, CDR2 SYGVKD. Trimming cost V 6 bases and J 5 bases; bases outside gene matches: 6. The CDR3 DNA sequence: TGTGCCATCAGCGAGACTAGCGGGGGCAAAGATACGCAGTATTTT. Translating it yields CAISETSGGKDTQYF.